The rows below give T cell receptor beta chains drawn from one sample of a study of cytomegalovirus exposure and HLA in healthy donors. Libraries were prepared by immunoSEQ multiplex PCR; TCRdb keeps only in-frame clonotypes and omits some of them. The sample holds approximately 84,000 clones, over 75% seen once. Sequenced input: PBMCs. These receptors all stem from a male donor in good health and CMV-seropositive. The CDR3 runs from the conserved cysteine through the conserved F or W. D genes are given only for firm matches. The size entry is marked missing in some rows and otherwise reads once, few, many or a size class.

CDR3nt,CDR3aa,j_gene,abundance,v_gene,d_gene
TGTGCCAGCAGGCAGGCGGGTTCGGCCCAGTACTTC,CASRQAGSAQYF,TRBJ2-5,-,TRBV6-6,-
TGTGCCAGCAGCAGGGCAGGGGGATACAATGAGCAGTTCTTC,CASSRAGGYNEQFF,TRBJ2-1,once,TRBV5-6,TRBD1
TGTGCCAGCAGCACCTTTCCCGGGAGGAACTCCTACGAGCAGTACTTC,CASSTFPGRNSYEQYF,TRBJ2-7,-,TRBV7-9,TRBD2
TGTGCCTGGGGCTCGCTAGCGGGTGACACCGGGGAGCTGTTTTTT,CAWGSLAGDTGELFF,TRBJ2-2,-,TRBV30,TRBD2
TGCGCCAGCAGCTCTGTGATCGCGGGAGGGACCTACGAGCAGTACTTC,CASSSVIAGGTYEQYF,TRBJ2-7,-,TRBV5-1,TRBD2
TGTGCCAGCAGCTTGGACGGGGGGACAGGGGCTAACACCATATATTTT,CASSLDGGTGANTIYF,TRBJ1-3,-,TRBV5-6,TRBD1
TGTGCCAGCAGCTTGTTACAGTATAATTCACCCCTCCACTTT,CASSLLQYNSPLHF,TRBJ1-6,-,TRBV5-6,-
TGTGCCAGCAGCTTCATCAGGGGGCGCAGGTACGAGCAGTACTTC,CASSFIRGRRYEQYF,TRBJ2-7,few,TRBV11-2,TRBD1
TGTGCCAGCAGCGGGACGGCGGGAGGTGGTGAGCAGTTCTTC,CASSGTAGGGEQFF,TRBJ2-1,-,TRBV4-2,TRBD2
TGCGCCAGCACTCCGAGGGGGGGAAACACTGAAGCTTTCTTT,CASTPRGGNTEAFF,TRBJ1-1,-,TRBV5-1,-
TGCAGCGTTGAAGGACCCCTGACTAACTACAATGAGCAGTTCTTC,CSVEGPLTNYNEQFF,TRBJ2-1,-,TRBV29-1,-
TGCAGCGTTGTTGGCAGGGTGAACACTGAAGCTTTCTTT,CSVVGRVNTEAFF,TRBJ1-1,few,TRBV29-1,-
TGTGCCAGCAGCTTACACGGACAGGGGTCTAGCGGGCTAGAGCAGTACTTC,CASSLHGQGSSGLEQYF,TRBJ2-7,-,TRBV7-2,-
TGTGCCAGCAGCCAAGTTGGGAAGGAGGGAATTAAGTTC,CASSQVGKEGIKF,TRBJ2-7,-,TRBV4-2,-
TGCGCCAGCAGCCACGGACTAATGAACACTGAAGCTTTCTTT,CASSHGLMNTEAFF,TRBJ1-1,few,TRBV4-3,-
TGTGCCAGCAGTTCCTGGACTGGGAACTCCTACGAGCAGTACTTC,CASSSWTGNSYEQYF,TRBJ2-7,-,TRBV6-6,-
TGTGCCAGTAGCCGCCTCGCTCGGGGGGTTAACTATGGCTACACCTTC,CASSRLARGVNYGYTF,TRBJ1-2,-,TRBV19,-
TGTGCCAGCAGTTTTAGACCCGAGAGGGAGCAGTTCTTC,CASSFRPEREQFF,TRBJ2-1,-,TRBV28,-
TGTGCCAGTAGTATAGCAACAGGGGGAATGGACATTCAGTACTTC,CASSIATGGMDIQYF,TRBJ2-4,-,TRBV19,TRBD1
TGTGCCAGCAGCTTGGCGGGGGACAGGGCAGATACGCAGTATTTT,CASSLAGDRADTQYF,TRBJ2-3,-,TRBV5-6,TRBD1
TGTGCCAGCAGCTTGAGAGATACCGGGGAGCTGTTTTTT,CASSLRDTGELFF,TRBJ2-2,-,TRBV5-5,-
TGTGCCAGCAGTGTAAGTTTAACTAGCACAGATACGCAGTATTTT,CASSVSLTSTDTQYF,TRBJ2-3,-,TRBV6-1,-
TGTGCCATCAGTGAAACCGACAGGGGAGTGCAGCCCCAGCATTTT,CAISETDRGVQPQHF,TRBJ1-5,-,TRBV10-3,TRBD1
TGTGCCAGCAGTGTAGGAACAGGCAACACTGAAGCTTTCTTT,CASSVGTGNTEAFF,TRBJ1-1,once,TRBV6-1,-